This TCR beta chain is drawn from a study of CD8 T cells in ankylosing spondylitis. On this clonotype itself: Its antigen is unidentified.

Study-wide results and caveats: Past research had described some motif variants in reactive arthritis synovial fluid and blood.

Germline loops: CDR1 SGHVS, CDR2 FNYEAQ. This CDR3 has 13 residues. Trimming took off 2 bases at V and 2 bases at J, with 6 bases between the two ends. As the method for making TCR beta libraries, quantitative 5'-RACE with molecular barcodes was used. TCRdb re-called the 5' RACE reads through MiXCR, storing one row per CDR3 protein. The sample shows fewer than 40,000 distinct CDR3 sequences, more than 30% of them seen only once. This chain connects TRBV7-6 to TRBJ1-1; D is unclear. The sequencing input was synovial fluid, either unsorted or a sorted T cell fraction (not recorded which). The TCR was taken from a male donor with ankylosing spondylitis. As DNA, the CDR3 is TGTGCCAGCAGCTTAAACAGAAACACTGAAGCTTTCTTT. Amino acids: CASSLNRNTEAFF. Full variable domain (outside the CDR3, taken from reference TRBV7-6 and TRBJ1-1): GAGVSQSPRYKVTKRGQDVALRCDPISGHVSLYWYRQALGQGPEFLTYFNYEAQQDKSGLPNDRFSAERPEGSISTLTIQRTEQRDSAMYRCASSLNRNTEAFFGQGTRLTVV.